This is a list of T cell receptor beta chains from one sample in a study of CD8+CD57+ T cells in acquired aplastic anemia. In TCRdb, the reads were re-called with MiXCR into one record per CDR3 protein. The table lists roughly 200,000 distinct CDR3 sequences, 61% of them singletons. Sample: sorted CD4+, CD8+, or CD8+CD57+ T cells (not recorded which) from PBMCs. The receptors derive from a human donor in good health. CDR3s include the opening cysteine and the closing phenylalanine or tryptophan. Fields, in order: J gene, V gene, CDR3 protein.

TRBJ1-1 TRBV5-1 CASTPGGPNTEAFF
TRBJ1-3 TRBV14 CASSREIGISSGNTIYF
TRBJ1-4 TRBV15 CATSRGGGKLFF
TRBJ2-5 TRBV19 CASSAGGGTQYF
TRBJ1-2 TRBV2 CARPQGEGYTF
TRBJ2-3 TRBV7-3 CASSLRSGDRGIDTQYF
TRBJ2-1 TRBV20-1 CSASPTSGYNEQFF
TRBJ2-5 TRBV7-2 CASSPFGLAGDQETQYF
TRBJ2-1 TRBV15 CATSRDWGTGGNSEQFF
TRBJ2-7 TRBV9 CASSPWTGRFREQYF
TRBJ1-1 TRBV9 CASSVGGTMGPEAFF
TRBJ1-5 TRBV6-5 CASSYSQGARQPQHF
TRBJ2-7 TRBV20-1 CSAPGAYEQYF
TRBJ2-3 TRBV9 CASSLVGLATQYF
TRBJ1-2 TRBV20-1 CSARPGLKGYTF
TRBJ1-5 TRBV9 CASSEGTGLTQPQHF
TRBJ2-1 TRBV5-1 CASSLASGFDEQFF
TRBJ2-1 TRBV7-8 CASSLDQGNEQFF
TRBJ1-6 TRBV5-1 CASSLSGTNSPLHF
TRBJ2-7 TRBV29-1 CSVEDERTYEQYF
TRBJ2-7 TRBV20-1 CSARLVWEGQGNPEQYF
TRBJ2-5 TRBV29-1 CSVSPDRASETQYF
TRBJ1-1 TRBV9 CASSREWGASEAFF
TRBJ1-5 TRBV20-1 CSARIGGNQPQHF
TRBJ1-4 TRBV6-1 CASSEGLHEKLFF
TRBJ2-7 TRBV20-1 CSATTGGHYEQYF
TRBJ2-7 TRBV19 CASSIAAGTRTFEQYF